The 26 T cell receptor beta chains presented below share a single source sample, sequenced in a study of shared clonotypes between healthy human individuals. Naive CD8 cells lacked CD45RO and underwent positive selection for CCR7, leaving out terminally differentiated effector memory CD45RA+ cells. TCRdb's copy holds only in-frame clones and misses some; the assay was immunoSEQ multiplex PCR. The sample lists under 2,000,000 clones; over 85% were seen once. Sequencing used naive CD8+ T cells sorted from blood. Receptors originate from a man aged 18 to 30 in good health.

The rearrangement joins TRBV7-9 to TRBJ2-2; tentative D call: TRBD2 (5 bases). V was shortened by 6 bases and J by 6 bases, with 8 bases between the two germline ends. The CDR3 loop spans 12 amino acids. CDR1 SEHNR and CDR2 FQNEAQ come from the germline V gene (reference sequence). CDR3 residues: CASSILAGELFF. CDR3 sequence (DNA): TGTGCCAGCAGTATACTAGCCGGGGAGCTGTTTTTT.

The J gene is TRBJ2-7, the V gene TRBV4-1; D perhaps matches TRBD2 (5 bases). Deletions cut 1 base from V and 0 bases from J, with 10 bases between. Germline V gives CDR1 MGHRA, CDR2 YSYEKL. The CDR3 totals 15 residues. In nucleotides, the CDR3 is TGCGCCAGCAGCCAAGGCAAAGGACTCTCCTACGAGCAGTACTTC. Its protein is CASSQGKGLSYEQYF.

The chain has TRBV27 and TRBJ2-5, with D perhaps assigned TRBD1 or TRBD2 (5 bases each). CDR1 is MNHEY, CDR2 SMNVEV, per germline (reference sequence). Trimming took 4 bases from V and 2 from J, leaving 11 bases between them. This CDR3 contains 14 residues. The CDR3 protein is CASSSRGLQETQYF. The CDR3 coding sequence is TGTGCCAGCAGTTCCCGGGGCCTACAAGAGACCCAGTACTTC.

The chain employs TRBV10-2 and TRBJ1-2; tentative D call: TRBD1 (5 bases). CDR1 and CDR2 (germline): WSHSY, SAAADI. The CDR3 is 15 residues long. Trimming left V 2 bases short and J 5 bases short, with 15 bases between. CDR3 protein: CASSETPPGGYGYTF. The CDR3 DNA reads as TGCGCCAGCAGTGAGACCCCCCCGGGGGGGTATGGCTACACCTTC.

V usage is TRBV28 and J usage is TRBJ1-1; 8 bases align to TRBD1. CDR3 length: 13 residues. The V gene end was trimmed by 6 bases and the J gene end by 5 bases; junction bases not matched to a gene: 5. Per germline, CDR1 MDHEN and CDR2 SYDVKM. The CDR3 bases are TGTGCCAGCAGAGACAGGGGACTTACTGAAGCTTTCTTT. Its protein is CASRDRGLTEAFF.

The rearrangement joins TRBV10-2 to TRBJ2-2, with D unclear. This CDR3 has 14 residues. Looked up from germline, CDR1 is WSHSY and CDR2 is SAAADI. V shed 0 bases and J shed 6 bases, with 8 bases lying between them. DNA for the CDR3: TGCGCCAGCAGTGAGTCTGGGCGGCCCGGGGAGCTGTTTTTT. It encodes CASSESGRPGELFF.

In the case of this clone: This CDR3 is also generated by other DNA sequences in the sample. The chain is built from TRBV7-9 and TRBJ2-1; 9 positions agree with TRBD2. J was trimmed by 2 bases and V by 5 bases; bases with no gene match: 4. The CDR3 runs 15 residues. Germline assignment: CDR1 SEHNR and CDR2 FQNEAQ (reference sequence). CDR3 nucleotide sequence: TGTGCCAGCAGCCTCTTAGCGGGGGCCTACAATGAGCAGTTCTTC. Protein product: CASSLLAGAYNEQFF.

CDR3 sequence (DNA): TGTGCCAGCTTTCGAGCGGGGCCCGAGCAGTACTTC. It codes for CASFRAGPEQYF. This chain connects TRBV6-7 to TRBJ2-7, with TRBD2 matching 7 bases. TRBV6-7 is sorted into the ORF group, with uncertain function. Unmatched junction bases numbered 7, after V lost 8 bases and J lost 6 bases. This CDR3 is built from 12 residues.

The chain employs TRBV29-1 and TRBJ2-5, with TRBD2 identical over 8 bases. The CDR3 runs to 16 residues. Germline V gene data show CDR1 as SQVTM and CDR2 as ANQGSEA. Trimming cost V 1 base and J 5 bases; bases outside gene matches: 12. CDR3 protein: CSVEGVIAGPTETQYF. For the CDR3, the DNA is TGCAGCGTTGAAGGGGTGATAGCGGGGCCAACGGAGACCCAGTACTTC.

The chain joins TRBV11-2 to TRBJ2-2, with 9 bases fitting TRBD2. V trimming: 5 bases; J trimming: 5 bases; junction bases outside the gene matches: 6. Per germline, CDR1 SGHAT and CDR2 FQNNGV. This CDR3 region has 15 residues. This CDR3 reads CASSTAGGRTGELFF. In DNA form, the CDR3 reads TGTGCCAGCAGCACTGCGGGGGGGAGGACCGGGGAGCTGTTTTTT.

As regards this clone: This CDR3 is also generated by other DNA sequences in the sample. V gene TRBV5-6 combines with J gene TRBJ2-1; 12 bases map to TRBD2. Germline CDR1 and CDR2: SGHDT and YYEEEE. Trimming cost V 0 bases and J 6 bases; bases outside gene matches: 1. This CDR3 region has 15 residues. The CDR3 bases are TGTGCCAGCAGCTTGGGACTAGCGGGAGTCAATGAGCAGTTCTTC. Its translation is CASSLGLAGVNEQFF.

This chain connects TRBV30 to TRBJ2-1; D possibly corresponds to TRBD2 (5 bases). The CDR3 contains 12 residues. Trimming took off 8 bases at V and 10 bases at J, with 18 bases between the two ends. Germline lookup yields CDR1 GTSNPN and CDR2 SVGIG (reference sequence). CDR3 in DNA: TGTGCCCTGGAAAGAGTGGGCGGGGAGCAGTTCTTC. This encodes CALERVGGEQFF.

This clone was recorded once. This rearrangement joins TRBV7-3 to TRBJ2-2, with 9 bases lining up with TRBD1. The V and J ends lost 1 base and 4 bases, in that order; junction bases with no gene match: 7. CDR1 is SGHTA and CDR2 is FQGTGA in the germline V gene. The CDR3 has 17 amino acids. Here the CDR3 DNA reads TGTGCCAGCAGCTTAAACTCGGGACAGGGAGTCACCGGGGAGCTGTTTTTT. Residues: CASSLNSGQGVTGELFF.

As DNA, the CDR3 is TGTGCCAGCAGCTCAGCGGGGGATAGCCAAGAGACCCAGTACTTC. Protein product: CASSSAGDSQETQYF. The chain has TRBV5-4 and TRBJ2-5, with 8 bases that match TRBD2. In germline, CDR1 is SGHNT, CDR2 YYREEE (reference sequence). CDR3 length equals 15 residues. V shed 3 bases, J shed 1 base, and the junction held 5 bases outside the gene matches.

This rearrangement joins TRBV13 to TRBJ2-1; 13 bases fit TRBD2. The CDR3 spans 16 residues. Losses at the gene ends were 4 bases for V and 6 bases for J; bases not matched to a gene: 6. CDR1 PRHDT and CDR2 FYEKMQ come from the germline V gene (reference sequence). For the CDR3, the DNA is TGTGCCAGCAGCTCCAGGACTAGCGGGAGTCTCAATGAGCAGTTCTTC. Residues: CASSSRTSGSLNEQFF.

This clone is a singleton in its sample. V and J are TRBV11-2 and TRBJ2-7; perhaps TRBD2 as D (6 bases). The CDR3 is 13 amino acids. Germline V gives CDR1 SGHAT, CDR2 FQNNGV. V was cut by 7 bases and J by 6 bases, with 16 bases left in between. The CDR3 DNA follows: TGTGCCAGCACCATCGCGGAGGGCGGCGAGCAGTACTTC. This translates into CASTIAEGGEQYF.

In this sample, this clone turned up once. The chain is built from TRBV6-6 and TRBJ1-2; D unresolved. Trimming pared 6 bases from V and 0 bases from J, leaving 11 bases between. Per germline, CDR1 MNHNY and CDR2 SVGAGI (reference sequence). The CDR3 consists of 14 residues. The CDR3, as DNA: TGTGCCAGCAGCCCCAGAGAACCTAACTATGGCTACACCTTC. This translates into CASSPREPNYGYTF.

This rearrangement joins TRBV9 to TRBJ2-1, with 11 bases matching TRBD2. The CDR3 is 14 residues long. Germline assignment: CDR1 SGDLS and CDR2 YYNGEE. Trimming removed 3 bases from V and 4 bases from J; junction bases left unmatched: 0. The CDR3 protein is CASSGLAGYNEQFF. The CDR3 bases are TGTGCCAGCAGCGGACTAGCGGGGTACAATGAGCAGTTCTTC.

The V and J genes are TRBV9 and TRBJ2-7, with D perhaps matching TRBD1 (6 bases). The CDR3 covers 14 residues. The germline V gene encodes CDR1 SGDLS and CDR2 YYNGEE. Deletions cut 5 bases from V and 0 bases from J, with 12 bases between. The DNA for the CDR3 is TGTGCCAGCAGTCGAGGCAGGGGCTCCTACGAGCAGTACTTC. Protein: CASSRGRGSYEQYF.

This rearrangement joins TRBV2 to TRBJ1-2; D is unclear. Trimming pared 8 bases from V and 6 bases from J, leaving 16 bases between. CDR1 SNHLY and CDR2 FYNNEI come from the germline V gene. The CDR3 is 13 residues long. For the CDR3, the DNA is TGTGCCAGCGGCCCGCGGATTTCGGATGGCTACACCTTC. Amino acids: CASGPRISDGYTF.

The chain carries TRBV9 and TRBJ2-5, with 7 bases identical to TRBD2. Germline V CDR1 and CDR2: SGDLS, YYNGEE. The CDR3 spans 15 residues. The V gene end was trimmed by 4 bases and the J gene end by 5 bases; junction bases not matched to a gene: 11. The CDR3 region has the DNA TGTGCCAGCAGCCTCTTATCCGGGGGGTTTGAGACCCAGTACTTC. It is translated as CASSLLSGGFETQYF.

This clone appeared a single time. The V call is TRBV5-6, the J call TRBJ2-3; tentative D call: TRBD1 (6 bases). The germline gives CDR1 SGHDT, CDR2 YYEEEE. This CDR3 spans 14 amino acids. V was pared by 4 bases and J by 5 bases, with 14 bases between. CDR3 bases: TGTGCCAGCAGCCTAGACAGGTCAGAAGATACGCAGTATTTT. Translation: CASSLDRSEDTQYF.

The gene calls are TRBV5-6 and TRBJ1-5; no clear D gene. Germline-derived CDR1 and CDR2 are SGHDT and YYEEEE. The CDR3 sequence is 12 residues long. The ends were cut back, 1 base at V and 6 bases at J, with 5 bases in the middle. CDR3 in amino acids: CASSLPGQPQHF. The CDR3 nucleotides read TGTGCCAGCAGCTTGCCGGGTCAGCCCCAGCATTTT.

This chain links TRBV11-2 with TRBJ1-2; D perhaps matches TRBD1 (5 bases). CDR1 is SGHAT, CDR2 FQNNGV, per germline. CDR3 length: 13 residues. Trimming shortened V by 6 bases and J by 4 bases, and 12 bases separated the two germline ends. The CDR3: CASRGGTRYGYTF. The CDR3 nucleotides read TGTGCCAGCAGAGGCGGGACTCGCTATGGCTACACCTTC.

The chain has TRBV10-2 and TRBJ2-7, with a possible D match to TRBD2 (6 bases). The CDR3 consists of 13 residues. V was shortened by 5 bases and J by 10 bases, with 18 bases between the two germline ends. Germline CDR1 reads WSHSY; CDR2 reads SAAADI. CDR3 region: CASSTGSLALQYF. Written as DNA, the CDR3 is TGCGCCAGCAGTACCGGCTCACTAGCCCTCCAGTACTTC.

The rearrangement links TRBV28 to TRBJ1-2, with D unresolved. CDR1 is MDHEN and CDR2 is SYDVKM in the germline V gene. The V and J ends lost 2 bases and 6 bases respectively, with 7 bases between them. This CDR3 comprises 12 residues. The CDR3 DNA sequence: TGTGCCAGCAGTTTAACCCCCGATGGCTACACCTTC. It is translated as CASSLTPDGYTF.